This T cell receptor (beta chain) was recovered during a study of T cells in localized non-small cell lung cancer. Trimming took off 0 bases at V and 2 bases at J, with 10 bases between the two ends. This CDR3 has 15 residues. CDR1 and CDR2 from the germline V gene are LGHNA and YNFKEQ. Study-wide findings and caveats: Measurement of T cell clonality placed uninvolved adjacent lung highest, above the level in tumor. Heterogeneity remains possible because sequencing was limited to only one tumor region. Adjacent lung was found to contain a median approximately 50 of the top 100 tumor clones.

The sample holds a few counts of this clone. Antigen specificity is unknown. This table comes from immunoSEQ multiplex PCR, and its TCRdb copy is limited to in-frame clones, with some not included. The sample comprises around 21,000 clones, roughly 80% of which are singletons, and about 4.6% rests with the top ten. The rearrangement links TRBV4-2 to TRBJ2-5; no clear D gene. This specimen was peripheral blood, taken before any cancer treatment. The source is a man aged 40 to 75 with stage I lung adenocarcinoma. The CDR3 DNA sequence: TGTGCCAGCAGCCAAGAGTGGTCAGCTCAAGAGACCCAGTACTTC. Protein: CASSQEWSAQETQYF.